This T cell receptor (beta chain) was found in a study of cytomegalovirus exposure and HLA in healthy donors. This clone was seen just once. The primer mix had 60 Vbeta and 13 Jbeta primers. Clones were sequenced by immunoSEQ multiplex PCR, and TCRdb holds only the in-frame ones, with some missing. Of 180,000 or so clones in the sample, around 78% were seen once. Germline V gives CDR1 SQVTM, CDR2 ANQGSEA. This CDR3 has 12 amino acids. V was clipped by 6 bases and J by 0 bases, with 8 bases between them. The sample comprised PBMCs. The clonotype was recovered from a woman aged 25-40 years in good health and CMV-seropositive. V gene TRBV29-1 combines with J gene TRBJ2-5; D perhaps matches TRBD2 (5 bases). DNA of the CDR3: TGCAGCGTCATCGGGAACCAAGAGACCCAGTACTTC. It is translated as CSVIGNQETQYF.